One and the same sample provided the 18 T cell receptor beta chains below, sequenced in a study of blood T cell repertoires in COVID-19 (dated by TCRdb to the early 2020s). Receptor amplification or capture employed the immunoSEQ multiplex PCR assay. TCRdb carries this immuneACCESS record with in-frame sequences only. Its versions omit some clonotypes, under half of them owing to an unresolved V gene in the studies checked, with the rest unexplained. The table for this sample lists approximately 74,000 clones; roughly 79% of them were counted only once. The ten largest clones take up more than 45% of the sample. The sequenced material came from peripheral blood. These receptors all stem from a human donor in a cohort sampled during active COVID-19.

This clone was recorded only once. The rearrangement links TRBV27 to TRBJ2-1; 7 positions agree with TRBD1. V lost 2 bases and J lost 7; bases outside the gene matches: 8. CDR3 length: 15 residues. Germline lookup yields CDR1 MNHEY and CDR2 SMNVEV (reference sequence). Written as DNA, the CDR3 is TGTGCCAGCAGTTTAACCCCTGGGACAGCGAATGAGCAGTTCTTC. Translated, it gives CASSLTPGTANEQFF.

The chain is built from TRBV10-3 and TRBJ2-7; 8 bases align to TRBD1. This CDR3 has 14 amino acids. V dropped 4 bases and J dropped 1; count of bases not matched to a gene: 3. Germline-derived CDR1 and CDR2 are ENHRY and SYGVKD. CDR3 in amino acids: CAISAGTGSYEQYF. The DNA of the CDR3 is TGTGCCATCAGTGCCGGGACAGGTTCCTACGAGCAGTACTTC.

This clone appeared once. The chain employs TRBV28 and TRBJ2-4, with TRBD1 matching 8 bases. The CDR3 contains 12 residues. Losses at the gene ends were 10 bases for V and 9 bases for J; bases not matched to a gene: 8. Germline values: CDR1 MDHEN, CDR2 SYDVKM. The CDR3 reads CATGQGFVIQYF. The CDR3 DNA reads as TGTGCCACCGGACAGGGATTCGTCATTCAGTACTTC.

This clone was picked up a small number of times. This chain uses TRBV27 with TRBJ2-7; 7 bases fit TRBD1. V shed 4 bases and J 2 bases; nucleotides not matched to a gene: 8. Germline CDR1 is MNHEY and CDR2 is SMNVEV (reference sequence). The CDR3 has 15 residues. The CDR3 spells CASSSAGQVTYEQYF. For the CDR3, the DNA is TGTGCCAGCAGTTCCGCCGGACAGGTCACCTACGAGCAGTACTTC.

V usage is TRBV25-1 and J usage is TRBJ2-1, with TRBD2 identical over 7 bases. V shed 0 bases and J 6 bases; nucleotides not matched to a gene: 5. This CDR3 has 15 residues. CDR1 is MGHDK and CDR2 is SYGVNS in the germline V gene. This CDR3 is CASSEYEGGSNEQFF. Here the CDR3 DNA reads TGTGCCAGCAGTGAATACGAGGGAGGGAGCAATGAGCAGTTCTTC.

The chain has TRBV19 and TRBJ2-7; D is perhaps TRBD1 (6 bases). The V end was cut by 1 base, the J end by 8 bases, with 15 bases between. Germline-derived CDR1 and CDR2 are LNHDA and SQIVND (reference sequence). The CDR3 contains 14 residues. The CDR3 region is CASSIGSHREQQYF. As DNA, the CDR3 is TGTGCCAGTAGTATAGGCTCCCACAGGGAACAGCAGTACTTC.

With respect to this clone: A junction boundary mismatches the germline segment, possibly from a read error. The rearrangement joins TRBV6-1 to TRBJ2-3; TRBD2 might be the D (5 bases). The germline V gene has CDR1 MNHNS and CDR2 SASEGT. The CDR3 runs to 16 residues. The CDR3 DNA follows: TGTGCCAGCATTGAAGGCGATGGACGGGACACAGATACGCAGTATTTT. As protein: CASIEGDGRDTDTQYF.

This sequence joins TRBV5-4 and TRBJ2-2; D unclear. The V and J ends lost 0 bases and 4 bases respectively, with 4 bases between them. Germline V gene lookup returns CDR1 SGHNT and CDR2 YYREEE (reference sequence). The CDR3 totals 13 residues. CDR3 sequence (DNA): TGTGCCAGCAGCTTGGCGTTCACCGGGGAGCTGTTTTTT. Residues: CASSLAFTGELFF.

This chain links TRBV29-1 with TRBJ2-7; TRBD1 agrees at 7 bases. Unmatched junction bases numbered 11, after V lost 4 bases and J lost 5 bases. In germline, CDR1 is SQVTM, CDR2 ANQGSEA. The CDR3 consists of 14 residues. The CDR3 sequence is CSVGTGGSMHEQYF. Written as DNA, the CDR3 is TGCAGCGTTGGGACAGGCGGTTCGATGCACGAGCAGTACTTC.

CDR3 in DNA: TGTGCCAGCAGCGTAGAGACAGGGGGGCACTACGAGCAGTACTTC. Its translation: CASSVETGGHYEQYF. This rearrangement joins TRBV9 to TRBJ2-7; TRBD1 matches 9 bases. This CDR3 is 15 amino acids long. The V and J ends lost 0 bases and 3 bases, in that order; junction bases with no gene match: 4. CDR1 and CDR2 (germline): SGDLS, YYNGEE. The full variable domain, completed using reference TRBV9 and TRBJ2-7, is DSGVTQTPKHLITATGQRVTLRCSPRSGDLSVYWYQQSLDQGLQFLIQYYNGEERAKGNILERFSAQQFPDLHSELNLSSLELGDSALYFCASSVETGGHYEQYFGPGTRLTVT.

The chain is built from TRBV9 and TRBJ2-5; D gene unclear. With 2 bases removed from V and 2 bases from J, the gap between germline ends came to 7 bases. Looked up from germline, CDR1 is SGDLS and CDR2 is YYNGEE. The CDR3 has 13 amino acids. The CDR3 DNA is TGTGCCAGCAGCGTCGCCACACAAGAGACCCAGTACTTC. It encodes CASSVATQETQYF.

V usage is TRBV27 and J usage is TRBJ2-7, with 8 bases fitting TRBD1. Germline lookup yields CDR1 MNHEY and CDR2 SMNVEV (reference sequence). This CDR3 contains 16 residues. Trimming took 3 bases from V and 0 from J; bases not matched to a gene: 7. In DNA, the CDR3 is TGTGCCAGCAGTTTCCAAAGACAGGGGCCCTCCTACGAGCAGTACTTC. Translating it yields CASSFQRQGPSYEQYF.

The gene calls are TRBV3-1 (or the pseudogene TRBV3-2) and TRBJ1-2, with D possibly matching TRBD1 (6 bases). Germline CDR1 is LGHDT and CDR2 is YNNKEL (reference sequence). Trimming left V 4 bases short and J 2 bases short, with 17 bases between. The CDR3 is 16 amino acids. The CDR3 DNA reads TGTGCCAGCAGCCCCTCACTACGCCAGGGGAACTATGGCTACACCTTC. Translated: CASSPSLRQGNYGYTF.

This chain uses TRBV29-1 with TRBJ2-7; the D gene is possibly TRBD1 (6 bases). Between the trimmed V and J ends, which lost 4 bases and 2 bases, there was a span of 6 bases. The germline CDR1 and CDR2 sequences are SQVTM and ANQGSEA. CDR3 size: 11 residues. The CDR3 sequence: CSVGTAYEQYF. Written as DNA, the CDR3 is TGCAGCGTTGGGACAGCCTACGAGCAGTACTTC.

This sequence joins TRBV15 and TRBJ2-2, with a weak D call TRBD1 (6 bases). The ends were cut back, 0 bases at V and 6 bases at J, with 8 bases in the middle. The CDR3 has 14 amino acids. Per the germline V gene, CDR1 is LNHNV and CDR2 is YYDKDF (reference sequence). The CDR3 here is CATSRDQGPGELFF. The CDR3 coding sequence is TGTGCCACCAGCAGAGATCAGGGGCCCGGGGAGCTGTTTTTT.

The chain carries TRBV19 and TRBJ1-6; 9 nucleotides match TRBD1. The CDR3 is made up of 15 amino acids. V was clipped by 4 bases and J by 9 bases; unmatched bases: 7. From germline, CDR1 is LNHDA and CDR2 SQIVND (reference sequence). The CDR3 DNA is TGTGCCAGTAGTACCGGGACAGGGTGGAGTTCACCCCTCCACTTT. It codes for CASSTGTGWSSPLHF.

The rearrangement joins TRBV6-4 to TRBJ1-5; the D is unclear. The V end was cut by 4 bases, the J end by 3 bases, with 7 bases between. The CDR3 runs to 13 residues. From germline, CDR1 is MRHNA and CDR2 SNTAGT. CDR3 sequence (DNA): TGTGCCAGCAGTGTGGCAGACAATCAGCCCCAGCATTTT. It codes for CASSVADNQPQHF.

J is TRBJ1-2 and V is TRBV5-4, with a tentative D call TRBD1 (6 bases). The germline V and J ends were trimmed by 4 bases and 3 bases, with 19 bases remaining between them. The CDR3 totals 16 residues. Germline-derived CDR1 and CDR2 are SGHNT and YYREEE (reference sequence). CDR3 amino acids: CASSRDPEGVYYGYTF. CDR3 nucleotides: TGTGCCAGCAGCCGCGACCCCGAGGGGGTTTACTATGGCTACACCTTC. Full variable domain (rest looked up from reference TRBV5-4 and TRBJ1-2): ETGVTQSPTHLIKTRGQQVTLRCSSQSGHNTVSWYQQALGQGPQFIFQYYREEENGRGNFPPRFSGLQFPNYSSELNVNALELDDSALYLCASSRDPEGVYYGYTFGSGTRLTVV.